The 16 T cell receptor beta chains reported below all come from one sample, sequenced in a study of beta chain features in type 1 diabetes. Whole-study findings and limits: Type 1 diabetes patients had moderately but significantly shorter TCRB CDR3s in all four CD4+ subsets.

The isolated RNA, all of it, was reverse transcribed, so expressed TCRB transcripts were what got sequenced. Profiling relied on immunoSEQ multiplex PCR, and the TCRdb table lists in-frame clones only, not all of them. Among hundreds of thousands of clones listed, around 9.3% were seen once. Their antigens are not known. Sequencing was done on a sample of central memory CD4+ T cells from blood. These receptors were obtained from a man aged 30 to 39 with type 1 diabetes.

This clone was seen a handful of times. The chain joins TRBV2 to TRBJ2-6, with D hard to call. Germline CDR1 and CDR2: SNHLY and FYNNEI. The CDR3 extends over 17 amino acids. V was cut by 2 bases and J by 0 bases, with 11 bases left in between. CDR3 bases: TGTGCCAGCAGTGAACGGCCAGCTTACTCTGGGGCCAACGTCCTGACTTTC. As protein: CASSERPAYSGANVLTF.

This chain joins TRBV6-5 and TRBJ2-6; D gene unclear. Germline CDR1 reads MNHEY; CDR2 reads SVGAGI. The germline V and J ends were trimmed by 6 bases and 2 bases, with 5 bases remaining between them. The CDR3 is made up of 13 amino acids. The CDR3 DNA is TGTGCCAGCAGGCGAACTGGGGCCAACGTCCTGACTTTC. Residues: CASRRTGANVLTF.

CDR3 sequence: CASSQVHGYEQYF. DNA for the CDR3: TGCGCCAGCAGCCAAGTGCACGGCTACGAGCAGTACTTC. This chain joins TRBV4-3 and TRBJ2-7; D is undetermined. Between the trimmed V and J ends, which lost 1 base and 3 bases, there was a span of 7 bases. CDR3 length equals 13 residues. Germline V gene lookup returns CDR1 LGHNA and CDR2 YSLEER.

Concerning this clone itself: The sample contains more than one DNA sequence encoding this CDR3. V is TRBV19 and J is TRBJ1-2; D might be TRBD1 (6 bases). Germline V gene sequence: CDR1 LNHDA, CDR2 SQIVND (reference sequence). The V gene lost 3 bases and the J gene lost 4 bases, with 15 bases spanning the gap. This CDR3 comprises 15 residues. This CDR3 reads CASSIGPGQLYGYTF. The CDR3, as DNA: TGTGCCAGTAGTATTGGGCCCGGACAGCTCTATGGCTACACCTTC.

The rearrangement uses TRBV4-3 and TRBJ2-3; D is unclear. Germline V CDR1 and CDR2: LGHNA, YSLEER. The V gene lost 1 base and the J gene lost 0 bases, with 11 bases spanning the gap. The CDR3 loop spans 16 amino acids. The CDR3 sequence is CASSQGYALSTDTQYF. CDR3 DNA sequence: TGCGCCAGCAGCCAAGGTTACGCCTTGAGCACAGATACGCAGTATTTT.

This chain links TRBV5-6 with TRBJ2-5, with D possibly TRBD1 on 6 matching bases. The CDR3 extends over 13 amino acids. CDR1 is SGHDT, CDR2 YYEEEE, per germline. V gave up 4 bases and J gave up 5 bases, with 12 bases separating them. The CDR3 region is CASSLQGSETQYF. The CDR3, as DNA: TGTGCCAGCAGCCTCCAGGGGTCCGAGACCCAGTACTTC.

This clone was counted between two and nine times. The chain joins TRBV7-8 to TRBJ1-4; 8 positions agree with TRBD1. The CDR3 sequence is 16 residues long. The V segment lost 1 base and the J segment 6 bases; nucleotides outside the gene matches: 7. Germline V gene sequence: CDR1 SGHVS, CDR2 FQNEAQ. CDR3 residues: CASSLGSTGVHEKLFF. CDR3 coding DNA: TGTGCCAGCAGCTTAGGGTCGACAGGGGTACATGAAAAACTGTTTTTT.

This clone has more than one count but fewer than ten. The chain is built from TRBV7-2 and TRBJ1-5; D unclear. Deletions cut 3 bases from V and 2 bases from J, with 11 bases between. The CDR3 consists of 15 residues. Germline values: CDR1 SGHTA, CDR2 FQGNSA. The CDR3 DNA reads TGTGCCAGCAGCTTCACCTCGAGGGGCAATCAGCCCCAGCATTTT. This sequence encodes CASSFTSRGNQPQHF. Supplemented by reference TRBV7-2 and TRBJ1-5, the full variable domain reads GAGVSQSPSNKVTEKGKDVELRCDPISGHTALYWYRQSLGQGLEFLIYFQGNSAPDKSGLPSDRFSAERTGGSVSTLTIQRTQQEDSAVYLCASSFTSRGNQPQHFGDGTRLSIL.

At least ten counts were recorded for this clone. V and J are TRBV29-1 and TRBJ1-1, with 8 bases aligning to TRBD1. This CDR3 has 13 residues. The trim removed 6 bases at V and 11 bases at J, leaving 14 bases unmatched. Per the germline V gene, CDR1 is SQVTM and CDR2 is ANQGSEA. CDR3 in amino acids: CSVRPDREGRAFF. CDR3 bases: TGCAGCGTCCGACCGGACAGGGAGGGAAGGGCTTTCTTT.

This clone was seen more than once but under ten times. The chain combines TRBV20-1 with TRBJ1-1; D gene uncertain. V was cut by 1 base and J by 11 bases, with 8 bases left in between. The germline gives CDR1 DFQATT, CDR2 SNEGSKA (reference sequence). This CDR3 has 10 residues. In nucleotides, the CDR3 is TGCAGTGCTAGAGGCCTACCGGCTTTCTTT. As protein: CSARGLPAFF.

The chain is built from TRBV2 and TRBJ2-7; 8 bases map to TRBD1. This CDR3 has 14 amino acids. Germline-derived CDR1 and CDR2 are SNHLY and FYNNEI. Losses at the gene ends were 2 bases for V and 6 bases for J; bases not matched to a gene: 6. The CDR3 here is CASSERQGAGEQYF. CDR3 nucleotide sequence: TGTGCCAGCAGTGAACGTCAGGGGGCGGGCGAGCAGTACTTC.

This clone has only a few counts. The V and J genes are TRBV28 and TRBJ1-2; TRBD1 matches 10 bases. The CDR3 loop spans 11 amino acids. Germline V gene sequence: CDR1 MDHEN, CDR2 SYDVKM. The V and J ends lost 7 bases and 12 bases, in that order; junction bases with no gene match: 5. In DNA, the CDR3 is TGTGCCAGCAATGGGGGACAGGGGAACACCTTC. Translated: CASNGGQGNTF.

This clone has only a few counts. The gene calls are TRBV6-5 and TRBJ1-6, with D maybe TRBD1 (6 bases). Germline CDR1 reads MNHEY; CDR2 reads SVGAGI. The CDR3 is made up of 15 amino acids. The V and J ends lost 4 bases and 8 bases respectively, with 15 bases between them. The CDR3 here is CASSSGQNWDSPLHF. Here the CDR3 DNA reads TGTGCCAGCAGTTCGGGACAAAATTGGGATTCACCCCTCCACTTT.

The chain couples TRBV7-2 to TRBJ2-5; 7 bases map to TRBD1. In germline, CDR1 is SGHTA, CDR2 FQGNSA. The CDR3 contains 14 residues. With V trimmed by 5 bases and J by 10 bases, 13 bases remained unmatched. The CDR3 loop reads CASSLTVLQGDQYF. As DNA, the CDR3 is TGTGCCAGCAGCCTGACTGTACTGCAGGGGGACCAGTACTTC.

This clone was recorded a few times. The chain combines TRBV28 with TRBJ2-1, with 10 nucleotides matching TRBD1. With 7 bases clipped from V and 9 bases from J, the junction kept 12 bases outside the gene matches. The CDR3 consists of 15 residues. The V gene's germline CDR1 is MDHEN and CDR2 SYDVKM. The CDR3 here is CASNPPRTGGSEQFF. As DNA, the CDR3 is TGTGCCAGCAACCCTCCGAGGACAGGGGGAAGTGAGCAGTTCTTC.

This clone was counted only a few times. The DNA of the CDR3 is TGTGCCATCAGCCGGGACGGCTCTGGAAACACCATATATTTT. Translation gives CAISRDGSGNTIYF. The rearrangement links TRBV10-3 to TRBJ1-3; tentatively, D is TRBD1 (5 bases). V was trimmed by 6 bases and J by 0 bases, leaving 9 bases between them. The CDR3 loop spans 14 amino acids. CDR1 is ENHRY, CDR2 SYGVKD, per germline.